One and the same sample provided the 11 T cell receptor beta chains below, sequenced in a study of T cell changes during pregnancy in multiple sclerosis. The method was immunoSEQ multiplex PCR; TCRdb's version includes in-frame clones alone and lacks a portion of them. The sample yields around 62,000 clones, 89% seen once. Sequencing used peripheral blood, obtained in the first trimester of pregnancy. The receptors derive from a female donor with multiple sclerosis, enrolled in a pregnancy study.

This sequence joins TRBV25-1 and TRBJ2-1; 7 bases line up with TRBD1. The junction had 7 bases not matched to a gene; V was cut back by 6 bases and J by 2 bases. The germline CDR1 and CDR2 sequences are MGHDK and SYGVNS. CDR3 length equals 15 residues. This chain's CDR3 is CASSDYRGAYNEQFF. For the CDR3, the DNA is TGTGCCAGCAGCGACTACAGGGGCGCCTACAATGAGCAGTTCTTC.

The chain recombines TRBV5-1 with TRBJ2-1; possibly TRBD2 for D (7 bases). The V gene lost 7 bases and the J gene lost 3 bases, with 20 bases spanning the gap. The CDR3 extends over 16 amino acids. CDR1 and CDR2 (germline): SGHRS, YFSETQ. The CDR3, as DNA: TGCGCCAGCGCCCTAGGGGGGGGGTTGCTCTACAATGAGCAGTTCTTC. Its translation is CASALGGGLLYNEQFF.

V gene TRBV6-1 combines with J gene TRBJ2-7, with 9 bases lining up with TRBD1. V lost 8 bases, J lost 2 bases, and 4 bases stayed unmatched. Germline assignment: CDR1 MNHNS and CDR2 SASEGT. The CDR3 consists of 13 residues. In DNA form, the CDR3 reads TGTGCCAGCCTCCGACAGGGGGCCTACGAGCAGTACTTC. Amino acids: CASLRQGAYEQYF.

The rearrangement joins TRBV5-1 to TRBJ2-1, with a possible D match to TRBD1 (7 bases). The V gene lost 2 bases and the J gene lost 9 bases, with 12 bases spanning the gap. Germline-derived CDR1 and CDR2 are SGHRS and YFSETQ. The CDR3 is 13 amino acids. For the CDR3, the DNA is TGCGCCAGCAGCTTACAGGGGCGGGGTGAGCAGTTCTTC. Translated: CASSLQGRGEQFF.

The genes are TRBV18 and TRBJ1-1; 8 bases match TRBD1. The CDR3 is 14 residues long. The ends lost 2 bases at V and 3 bases at J; junction bases unmatched: 2. Germline V gene lookup returns CDR1 KGHSH and CDR2 LQKENI. This CDR3 reads CASSPVDRDTEAFF. The CDR3 DNA sequence: TGTGCCAGCTCACCAGTGGACAGGGACACTGAAGCTTTCTTT.

The rearrangement joins TRBV30 to TRBJ2-1; 12 nucleotides align to TRBD2. The CDR3 totals 14 residues. Per germline, CDR1 GTSNPN and CDR2 SVGIG (reference sequence). V dropped 5 bases and J dropped 4; count of bases not matched to a gene: 3. The CDR3 here is CAWGGTSGYNEQFF. The CDR3 DNA reads as TGTGCCTGGGGGGGGACTAGCGGGTACAATGAGCAGTTCTTC.

The chain carries TRBV28 and TRBJ1-1; 11 bases map to TRBD1. J gave up 10 bases and V 5 bases, and 9 bases lay outside the gene matches. The CDR3 sequence is 14 residues long. The V gene's germline CDR1 is MDHEN and CDR2 SYDVKM. CDR3 sequence reads: CASSPGQGAIGAFF. The CDR3 DNA reads TGTGCCAGCAGTCCCGGACAGGGGGCGATTGGAGCTTTCTTT.

V gene TRBV7-2 combines with J gene TRBJ1-5; 7 bases agree with TRBD1. After removal of 1 base from V and 7 bases from J, the junction contained 13 bases not matched to a gene. The CDR3 runs 17 residues. Germline-derived CDR1 and CDR2 are SGHTA and FQGNSA. Written as DNA, the CDR3 is TGTGCCAGCAGCTTAGGGGCCAGGGGGAACTTCAGGCAGCCCCAGCATTTT. Amino acids: CASSLGARGNFRQPQHF.

The CDR3 region has the DNA TGTGCCAGTAGTATCCCGGGAAGGGAGACCCAGTACTTC. It translates to CASSIPGRETQYF. V usage is TRBV19 and J usage is TRBJ2-5; tentatively, D is TRBD2 (5 bases). The ends were cut back, 3 bases at V and 5 bases at J, with 10 bases in the middle. The germline gives CDR1 LNHDA, CDR2 SQIVND (reference sequence). This CDR3 spans 13 amino acids.

The chain recombines TRBV11-3 with TRBJ2-3, with 7 positions matching TRBD1. The germline V gene has CDR1 SGHNT and CDR2 YENEEA. The CDR3 is 15 residues long. V lost 5 bases to trimming and J lost 2 bases; unmatched junction nucleotides: 7. This CDR3 is CASSQGQRNTDTQYF. Here the CDR3 DNA reads TGTGCCAGCAGCCAGGGACAGCGAAACACAGATACGCAGTATTTT.

The rearrangement uses TRBV9 and TRBJ1-3; possibly TRBD1 for D (6 bases). Deletions cut 6 bases from V and 0 bases from J, with 13 bases between. This CDR3 spans 15 amino acids. Germline V lookup: CDR1 SGDLS, CDR2 YYNGEE. CDR3 sequence (DNA): TGTGCCAGCACTTCTACAGGGATCTCTGGAAACACCATATATTTT. Translating it yields CASTSTGISGNTIYF.